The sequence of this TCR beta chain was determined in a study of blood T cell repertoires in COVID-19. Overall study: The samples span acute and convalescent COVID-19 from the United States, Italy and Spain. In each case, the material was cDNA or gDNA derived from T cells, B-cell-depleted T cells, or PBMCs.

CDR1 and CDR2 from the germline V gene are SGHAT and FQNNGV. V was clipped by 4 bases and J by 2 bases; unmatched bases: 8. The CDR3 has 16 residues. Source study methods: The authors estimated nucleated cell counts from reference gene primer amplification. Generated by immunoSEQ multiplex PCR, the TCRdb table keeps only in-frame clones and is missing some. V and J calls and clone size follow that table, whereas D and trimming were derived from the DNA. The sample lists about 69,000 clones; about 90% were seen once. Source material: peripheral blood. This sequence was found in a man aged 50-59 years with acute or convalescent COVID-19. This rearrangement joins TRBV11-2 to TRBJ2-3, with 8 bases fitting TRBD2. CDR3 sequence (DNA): TGTGCCAGCAGCTATTCTAGCGGGCGGTCCACAGATACGCAGTATTTT. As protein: CASSYSSGRSTDTQYF.